The 14 T cell receptor beta chains reported below all come from one sample, sequenced in a study of OX40 agonist ivuxolimab in advanced cancers. The protocol was immunoSEQ multiplex PCR, while the TCRdb copy is restricted to in-frame clones and leaves out a portion. The sample has 74,000 or so clones; less than 95% are singletons. The material sequenced was CD4+ or CD8+ T cells sorted from blood, taken in a trial of the OX40 agonist ivuxolimab. All receptors come from an adult with an advanced solid tumor such as melanoma, head and neck, liver or kidney cancer.

The chain carries TRBV4-1 and TRBJ1-2, with 9 bases matching TRBD1. Germline trimming cut 8 bases from V and 1 base from J; bases unmatched to any gene: 14. Germline CDR1 reads MGHRA; CDR2 reads YSYEKL. The CDR3 spans 17 residues. The CDR3 DNA reads as TGCGCCAGCTCCACGCAGGACAGGGGATCGGTTAACTATGGCTACACCTTC. This codes for CASSTQDRGSVNYGYTF.

To note about this clone: The sample contains more than one DNA sequence encoding this CDR3. This chain connects TRBV2 to TRBJ2-5, with a tentative D call TRBD1 (7 bases). Germline-derived CDR1 and CDR2 are SNHLY and FYNNEI. The CDR3 is 15 residues long. V lost 2 bases to trimming and J lost 7 bases, with 17 bases between them. CDR3 DNA sequence: TGTGCCAGCAGTGAACGGGGTCAGGGGGGAGGGACCCAGTACTTC. It is translated as CASSERGQGGGTQYF.

The V and J genes are TRBV19 and TRBJ2-5; possibly TRBD1 or TRBD2 for D (5 bases each). This CDR3 is 12 amino acids long. CDR1 is LNHDA and CDR2 is SQIVND in the germline V gene (reference sequence). V was cut by 3 bases and J by 6 bases, with 8 bases left in between. Here the CDR3 DNA reads TGTGCCAGTAGTATGCAGGGACAGACCCAGTACTTC. Translated, it gives CASSMQGQTQYF. Using reference TRBV19 and TRBJ2-5 for the parts outside the CDR3, the full variable domain is DGGITQSPKYLFRKEGQNVTLSCEQNLNHDAMYWYRQDPGQGLRLIYYSQIVNDFQKGDIAEGYSVSREKKESFPLTVTSAQKNPTAFYLCASSMQGQTQYFGPGTRLLVL.

This chain connects TRBV10-3 to TRBJ2-1; 9 bases fit TRBD2. Germline values: CDR1 ENHRY, CDR2 SYGVKD. There are 12 residues in the CDR3. The J segment lost 9 bases and the V segment lost 4 bases, leaving 1 base of the junction unmatched. Here the CDR3 DNA reads TGTGCCATCAGTGGGGGACTAGCTGAGCAGTTCTTC. Amino acid sequence: CAISGGLAEQFF.

This clone appeared once. This chain joins TRBV6-1 and TRBJ1-2; unclear D gene. Trimming removed 5 bases from V and 8 bases from J, with 18 bases in between. Germline assignment: CDR1 MNHNS and CDR2 SASEGT. The CDR3 is 14 residues long. CDR3 loop: CASSISLGAKGYTF. CDR3 in DNA: TGTGCCAGCAGTATTTCCCTCGGTGCGAAGGGCTACACCTTC.

This chain links TRBV7-2 with TRBJ2-1; 14 bases are a match to TRBD2. Germline V lookup: CDR1 SGHTA, CDR2 FQGNSA. There are 15 residues in the CDR3. The junction had 11 bases not matched to a gene; V was cut back by 5 bases and J by 14 bases. CDR3 coding DNA: TGTGCCAGCAGCCGCGGACTAGCGGGAGGTAGTGTAGAGTTCTTC. The encoded protein is CASSRGLAGGSVEFF.

The genes are TRBV5-5 and TRBJ2-7; 10 nucleotides line up with TRBD2. CDR3 length equals 14 residues. In germline, CDR1 is SGHKS, CDR2 YYEKEE (reference sequence). The V gene end was trimmed by 4 bases and the J gene end by 1 base; junction bases not matched to a gene: 2. For the CDR3, the DNA is TGTGCCAGCAGCGGACTAGCGGATTCCTACGAGCAGTACTTC. The encoded protein is CASSGLADSYEQYF. The full variable domain, its missing parts supplied by reference TRBV5-5 and TRBJ2-7, is DAGVTQSPTHLIKTRGQQVTLRCSPISGHKSVSWYQQVLGQGPQFIFQYYEKEERGRGNFPDRFSARQFPNYSSELNVNALLLGDSALYLCASSGLADSYEQYFGPGTRLTVT.

The chain employs TRBV5-6 and TRBJ1-1; 7 bases align to TRBD1. Germline values: CDR1 SGHDT, CDR2 YYEEEE. This CDR3 spans 12 amino acids. Losses at the gene ends were 3 bases for V and 6 bases for J; bases not matched to a gene: 2. In nucleotides, the CDR3 is TGTGCCAGCAGCTACCAGGGGGCTGAAGCTTTCTTT. Amino acid sequence: CASSYQGAEAFF.

This chain joins TRBV5-4 and TRBJ1-1; D not resolved. Germline V gives CDR1 SGHNT, CDR2 YYREEE (reference sequence). CDR3 length: 13 residues. V was trimmed by 6 bases and J by 4 bases, leaving 13 bases between them. CDR3 sequence reads: CASMIGRVTEAFF. In DNA, the CDR3 is TGTGCCAGCATGATAGGAAGAGTCACTGAAGCTTTCTTT.

The rearrangement joins TRBV7-9 to TRBJ2-1; D call uncertain. Germline V CDR1 and CDR2: SEHNR, FQNEAQ (reference sequence). V lost 5 bases and J 8 bases, leaving 7 bases between the germline ends. The length of the CDR3 is 11 residues. The CDR3 loop is CASSQGHEQFF. The CDR3 nucleotides read TGTGCCAGCAGCCAAGGTCATGAGCAGTTCTTC.

The gene calls are TRBV27 and TRBJ1-4, with D possibly TRBD1 on 5 matching bases. The CDR3 extends over 13 amino acids. Trimming took 1 base from V and 8 from J, leaving 8 bases between them. Germline V gene data show CDR1 as MNHEY and CDR2 as SMNVEV (reference sequence). The CDR3: CASSLWGGEKLFF. The DNA for the CDR3 is TGTGCCAGCAGTTTATGGGGGGGAGAAAAACTGTTTTTT.

This chain joins TRBV4-1 and TRBJ1-2; D is undetermined. Germline loops: CDR1 MGHRA, CDR2 YSYEKL. The CDR3 contains 13 residues. V lost 4 bases, J lost 4 bases, and 10 bases lay in between. The CDR3 sequence is CASSRPEGYGYTF. The CDR3 DNA sequence: TGCGCCAGCAGCCGCCCCGAGGGCTATGGCTACACCTTC.

The chain combines TRBV5-4 with TRBJ2-1; 11 bases are a match to TRBD2. Germline assignment: CDR1 SGHNT and CDR2 YYREEE (reference sequence). Unmatched junction bases numbered 6, after V lost 3 bases and J lost 4 bases. The CDR3 is made up of 16 amino acids. CDR3 coding DNA: TGTGCCAGCAGCTCCGCCGGGACTAGCGGATACAATGAGCAGTTCTTC. Its translation is CASSSAGTSGYNEQFF.

This chain links TRBV28 with TRBJ1-4; TRBD1 might be the D (6 bases). V lost 7 bases, J lost 8 bases, and 14 bases lay in between. CDR1 MDHEN and CDR2 SYDVKM come from the germline V gene. The length of the CDR3 is 13 residues. CDR3: CASTLQGYEKLFF. Written as DNA, the CDR3 is TGTGCCAGCACCCTACAGGGTTACGAAAAACTGTTTTTT. Supplemented by reference TRBV28 and TRBJ1-4, the full variable domain reads DVKVTQSSRYLVKRTGEKVFLECVQDMDHENMFWYRQDPGLGLRLIYFSYDVKMKEKGDIPEGYSVSREKKERFSLILESASTNQTSMYLCASTLQGYEKLFFGSGTQLSVL.